The 3 T cell receptor beta chains in this list originate from one sample, sequenced in a study of blood T cell repertoires in COVID-19. Method: immunoSEQ multiplex PCR; TCRdb's copy keeps in-frame clones and lacks some. Here the sample spans 70,000 or so clones, over 75% being singletons. Input material: peripheral blood. These receptors all come from a woman between 18 and 29 years old with acute or convalescent COVID-19.

This chain links TRBV29-1 with TRBJ1-3; D possibly corresponds to TRBD1 (6 bases). The CDR3 extends over 13 amino acids. V lost 7 bases, J lost 2 bases, and 12 bases lay in between. Germline CDR1 reads SQVTM; CDR2 reads ANQGSEA. CDR3 in DNA: TGCAGCGCCCGACAGGAAACTGGAAACACCATATATTTT. Its protein is CSARQETGNTIYF. Combining the CDR3 with reference TRBV29-1 and TRBJ1-3 gives the whole variable domain SAVISQKPSRDICQRGTSLTIQCQVDSQVTMMFWYRQQPGQSLTLIATANQGSEATYESGFVIDKFPISRPNLTFSTLTVSNMSPEDSSIYLCSARQETGNTIYFGEGSWLTVV.

The rearrangement joins TRBV5-1 to TRBJ2-2; 9 bases are shared with TRBD1. J was trimmed by 6 bases and V by 3 bases; bases with no gene match: 3. The CDR3 has 14 residues. CDR1 SGHRS and CDR2 YFSETQ come from the germline V gene. The CDR3 sequence: CASSWGTGPGELFF. The DNA for the CDR3 is TGCGCCAGCAGCTGGGGGACAGGGCCCGGGGAGCTGTTTTTT.

The V gene is TRBV5-5, the J gene TRBJ1-4; 7 bases are a match to TRBD1. In germline, CDR1 is SGHKS, CDR2 YYEKEE (reference sequence). The CDR3 is 14 residues long. Trimming removed 4 bases from V and 5 bases from J; junction bases left unmatched: 5. Here the CDR3 reads CASSRTGPNEKLFF. In nucleotides, the CDR3 is TGTGCCAGCAGCCGGACAGGCCCCAATGAAAAACTGTTTTTT.